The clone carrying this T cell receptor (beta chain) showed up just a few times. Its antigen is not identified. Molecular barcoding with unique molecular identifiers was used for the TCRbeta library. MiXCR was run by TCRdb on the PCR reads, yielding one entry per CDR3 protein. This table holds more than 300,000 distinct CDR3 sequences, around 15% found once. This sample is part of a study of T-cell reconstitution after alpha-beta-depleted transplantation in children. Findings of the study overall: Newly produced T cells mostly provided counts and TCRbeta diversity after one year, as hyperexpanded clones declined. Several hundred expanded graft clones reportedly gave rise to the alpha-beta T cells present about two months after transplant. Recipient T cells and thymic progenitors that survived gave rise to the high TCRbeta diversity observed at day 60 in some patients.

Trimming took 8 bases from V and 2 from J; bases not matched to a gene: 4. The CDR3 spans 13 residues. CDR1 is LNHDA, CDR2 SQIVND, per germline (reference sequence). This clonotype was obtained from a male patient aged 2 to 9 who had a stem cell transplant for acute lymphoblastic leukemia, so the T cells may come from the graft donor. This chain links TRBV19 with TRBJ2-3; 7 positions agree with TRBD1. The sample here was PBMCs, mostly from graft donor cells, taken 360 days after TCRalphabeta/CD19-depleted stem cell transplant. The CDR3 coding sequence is TGTGCCAGTCGGGACAGAGCCACAGATACGCAGTATTTT. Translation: CASRDRATDTQYF. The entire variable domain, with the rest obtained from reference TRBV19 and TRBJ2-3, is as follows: DGGITQSPKYLFRKEGQNVTLSCEQNLNHDAMYWYRQDPGQGLRLIYYSQIVNDFQKGDIAEGYSVSREKKESFPLTVTSAQKNPTAFYLCASRDRATDTQYFGPGTRLTVL.